These 31 T cell receptor beta chains were all obtained from the same sample, sequenced in a study of blood T cell repertoires in COVID-19. Assay: immunoSEQ multiplex PCR; the TCRdb copy retains only in-frame clones and omits some. The repertoire holds 160,000 or so clones, with roughly 82% as singletons. Specimen: peripheral blood. The source is a woman in her 70s with acute or convalescent COVID-19.

This chain connects TRBV19 to TRBJ1-3; D not certain. V was shortened by 7 bases and J by 0 bases, with 16 bases between the two germline ends. The CDR3 loop spans 16 amino acids. Looked up from germline, CDR1 is LNHDA and CDR2 is SQIVND (reference sequence). The CDR3 protein is CASTLGVTVSGNTIYF. The CDR3 DNA reads TGTGCCAGTACGCTCGGGGTTACCGTCTCTGGAAACACCATATATTTT.

The J gene is TRBJ2-5, the V gene TRBV3-1 (or the pseudogene TRBV3-2); TRBD2 matches at 8 bases. Germline assignment: CDR1 LGHDT and CDR2 YNNKEL (reference sequence). This CDR3 comprises 13 residues. V was pared by 5 bases and J by 5 bases, with 4 bases of the junction left unmatched. As DNA, the CDR3 is TGTGCCAGCAGCAAGCGGGAGAAGGAGACCCAGTACTTC. Translation gives CASSKREKETQYF.

The chain carries TRBV27 and TRBJ1-2, with D perhaps TRBD1 (6 bases). Germline V CDR1 and CDR2: MNHEY, SMNVEV (reference sequence). V lost 5 bases to trimming and J lost 2 bases, with 9 bases between them. The CDR3 is 13 amino acids. Written as DNA, the CDR3 is TGTGCCAGCAGTCTGGGGGCCAACTATGGCTACACCTTC. It translates to CASSLGANYGYTF.

The chain is built from TRBV5-1 and TRBJ2-1, with D possibly being TRBD2 (7 bases). Trimming removed 4 bases at V and 1 base at J, with 21 bases between. Germline CDR1 and CDR2: SGHRS and YFSETQ. The CDR3 is 18 amino acids. As DNA, the CDR3 is TGCGCCAGCAGCCTAGTCGTCGGGGGGCCCACTTCCTACAATGAGCAGTTCTTC. Translation gives CASSLVVGGPTSYNEQFF.

The chain couples TRBV4-1 to TRBJ2-5, with 12 bases that match TRBD2. Unmatched junction bases numbered 12, after V lost 0 bases and J lost 4 bases. CDR3 length: 19 amino acids. Germline V CDR1 and CDR2: MGHRA, YSYEKL. This CDR3 is CASSQDSSGGAEFRETQYF. CDR3 nucleotides: TGCGCCAGCAGCCAAGATTCTAGCGGGGGGGCCGAATTCAGAGAGACCCAGTACTTC.

The chain uses TRBV13 and TRBJ2-2, with D possibly TRBD1 on 6 matching bases. V was pared by 3 bases and J by 3 bases, with 11 bases between. In germline, CDR1 is PRHDT, CDR2 FYEKMQ (reference sequence). The CDR3 extends over 15 amino acids. CDR3 sequence reads: CASSLGAWDTGELFF. CDR3 coding DNA: TGTGCCAGCAGCTTGGGGGCGTGGGACACCGGGGAGCTGTTTTTT.

The J gene is TRBJ1-5, the V gene TRBV2; perhaps TRBD1 as D (6 bases). Germline CDR1 reads SNHLY; CDR2 reads FYNNEI. This CDR3 contains 14 residues. V gave up 7 bases and J gave up 6 bases, with 16 bases separating them. The CDR3 protein is CASNRVRFSQPQHF. The CDR3 DNA follows: TGTGCCAGCAACAGGGTTCGGTTTAGTCAGCCCCAGCATTTT.

This rearrangement joins TRBV6-2 or TRBV6-3 to TRBJ1-1, with a weak D call TRBD1 (5 bases). The CDR3 covers 14 residues. Germline CDR1 is MNHEY and CDR2 is SVGEGT. V lost 6 bases and J 5 bases, leaving 16 bases between the germline ends. The CDR3: CASSENGGVTEAFF. The CDR3 DNA reads as TGTGCCAGCAGCGAAAACGGGGGGGTTACTGAAGCTTTCTTT.

This clone was detected once. This chain connects TRBV14 to TRBJ1-1; the match to TRBD1 covers 8 bases. Germline loops: CDR1 SGHDN, CDR2 FVKESK. Trimming cost V 8 bases and J 4 bases; bases outside gene matches: 12. This CDR3 spans 15 amino acids. The CDR3 region is CASSHSDREATEAFF. CDR3 sequence (DNA): TGTGCCAGCTCCCACTCGGACAGGGAGGCCACTGAAGCTTTCTTT.

This clone was seen a handful of times. V usage is TRBV2 and J usage is TRBJ1-2; 9 bases map to TRBD1. Germline CDR1 is SNHLY and CDR2 is FYNNEI. J lost 2 bases, V lost 6 bases, and 1 base had no gene match. This CDR3 has 13 residues. CDR3 protein: CASRTGGNYGYTF. In DNA form, the CDR3 reads TGTGCCAGCAGGACAGGGGGGAACTATGGCTACACCTTC.

The rearrangement links TRBV7-3 to TRBJ2-3; maybe TRBD2 (7 bases). The CDR3 covers 16 residues. V was clipped by 2 bases and J by 5 bases, with 17 bases between them. Germline CDR1 SGHTA, CDR2 FQGTGA. CDR3 protein: CASSLGGAGAGDTQYF. CDR3 coding DNA: TGTGCCAGCAGCTTAGGGGGCGCGGGGGCGGGAGATACGCAGTATTTT.

The CDR3 DNA follows: TGTGCCAGCAGTCTAGGGAGGTATGAGCAGTTCTTC. Its protein is CASSLGRYEQFF. V and J are TRBV6-5 and TRBJ2-1, with a weak D call TRBD2 (6 bases). Germline V gives CDR1 MNHEY, CDR2 SVGAGI. V lost 5 bases and J lost 8, with 10 bases in between. The CDR3 runs 12 residues.

The chain has TRBV7-2 and TRBJ1-1; 8 positions agree with TRBD1. The CDR3 has 13 residues. J lost 4 bases, V lost 7 bases, and 5 bases had no gene match. Per germline, CDR1 SGHTA and CDR2 FQGNSA. In DNA form, the CDR3 reads TGTGCCAGCACGATCGACAGGGGCACTGAAGCTTTCTTT. It translates to CASTIDRGTEAFF.

This clone was recorded once. V is TRBV6-2 or TRBV6-3 and J is TRBJ1-5; tentatively, D is TRBD1 (6 bases). Between the trimmed V and J ends, which lost 5 bases and 0 bases, there was a span of 11 bases. The germline gives CDR1 MNHEY, CDR2 SVGEGT. CDR3 length: 15 residues. CDR3 in DNA: TGTGCCAGCAGTGGGGGAGGGGGTAGCAATCAGCCCCAGCATTTT. Amino acids: CASSGGGGSNQPQHF.

The rearrangement links TRBV19 to TRBJ2-7, with 9 bases lining up with TRBD1. Trimming removed 4 bases from V and 0 bases from J; junction bases left unmatched: 10. CDR1 is LNHDA, CDR2 SQIVND, per germline (reference sequence). CDR3 size: 17 residues. The CDR3 DNA reads TGTGCCAGTAGTAGAAAAACAGGGGGCTCCAGCTCCTACGAGCAGTACTTC. Its translation: CASSRKTGGSSSYEQYF.

This clone was counted once. The genes are TRBV11-2 and TRBJ2-7; 8 bases are shared with TRBD1. The CDR3 is made up of 14 amino acids. Trimming at V came to 1 base and at J to 3 bases, leaving 2 bases not matched to a gene. Germline assignment: CDR1 SGHAT and CDR2 FQNNGV. The CDR3 sequence: CASSLGDRFYEQYF. The CDR3 DNA reads as TGTGCCAGCAGCTTAGGGGACAGGTTCTACGAGCAGTACTTC.

This chain joins TRBV18 and TRBJ2-7; 11 positions agree with TRBD1. Germline V gene sequence: CDR1 KGHSH, CDR2 LQKENI. There are 15 residues in the CDR3. The J segment lost 5 bases and the V segment lost 1 base, leaving 4 bases of the junction unmatched. For the CDR3, the DNA is TGTGCCAGCTCACCACGGGGACAGGGGGTAGACGAGCAGTACTTC. Protein: CASSPRGQGVDEQYF. Drawing the rest from reference TRBV18 and TRBJ2-7, the complete variable domain is NAGVMQNPRHLVRRRGQEARLRCSPMKGHSHVYWYRQLPEEGLKFMVYLQKENIIDESGMPKERFSAEFPKEGPSILRIQQVVRGDSAAYFCASSPRGQGVDEQYFGPGTRLTVT.

V is TRBV9 and J is TRBJ2-7; 13 bases line up with TRBD2. This CDR3 spans 15 amino acids. Looked up from germline, CDR1 is SGDLS and CDR2 is YYNGEE. V shed 2 bases, J shed 5 bases, and the junction held 4 bases outside the gene matches. This CDR3 reads CASSVGLAGDDEQYF. Here the CDR3 DNA reads TGTGCCAGCAGCGTCGGACTAGCGGGAGATGACGAGCAGTACTTC.

This chain links TRBV18 with TRBJ1-5; a possible D gene is TRBD1 (5 bases). The CDR3 extends over 13 amino acids. The V and J ends lost 3 bases and 7 bases respectively, with 10 bases between them. CDR1 is KGHSH, CDR2 LQKENI, per germline. The CDR3 loop reads CASSPTGDQPQHF. CDR3 nucleotides: TGTGCCAGCTCACCGACGGGGGACCAGCCCCAGCATTTT.

This sequence joins TRBV7-2 and TRBJ2-1, with 12 bases lining up with TRBD2. V was pared by 5 bases and J by 4 bases, with 12 bases of the junction left unmatched. This CDR3 spans 18 amino acids. The germline V gene has CDR1 SGHTA and CDR2 FQGNSA. DNA for the CDR3: TGTGCCAGCAGCGGCAGACTAGCGGGGGTAATCGAATACAATGAGCAGTTCTTC. It is translated as CASSGRLAGVIEYNEQFF. Based on the CDR3 plus reference TRBV7-2 and TRBJ2-1, the full variable domain is GAGVSQSPSNKVTEKGKDVELRCDPISGHTALYWYRQSLGQGLEFLIYFQGNSAPDKSGLPSDRFSAERTGGSVSTLTIQRTQQEDSAVYLCASSGRLAGVIEYNEQFFGPGTRLTVL.

DNA for the CDR3: TGCAGTGCTAGTCCCCGGGGTTACGAGCAGTACTTC. Its translation: CSASPRGYEQYF. The rearrangement joins TRBV20-1 to TRBJ2-7; TRBD2 is a possible D gene (5 bases). V was trimmed by 3 bases and J by 4 bases, leaving 10 bases between them. Germline assignment: CDR1 DFQATT and CDR2 SNEGSKA (reference sequence). CDR3 length: 12 amino acids.

The chain has TRBV18 and TRBJ2-7; possibly TRBD2 for D (5 bases). V gave up 2 bases and J gave up 6 bases, with 11 bases separating them. Germline CDR1 is KGHSH and CDR2 is LQKENI. This CDR3 is built from 13 residues. This CDR3 is CASSPGRGSEQYF. The CDR3 bases are TGTGCCAGCTCACCAGGACGGGGTAGCGAGCAGTACTTC. Variable domain in full (rest from reference TRBV18 and TRBJ2-7): NAGVMQNPRHLVRRRGQEARLRCSPMKGHSHVYWYRQLPEEGLKFMVYLQKENIIDESGMPKERFSAEFPKEGPSILRIQQVVRGDSAAYFCASSPGRGSEQYFGPGTRLTVT.

The V call is TRBV11-1, the J call TRBJ1-1; D gene ambiguous. V lost 3 bases and J lost 4, with 6 bases in between. This CDR3 region has 12 residues. Germline CDR1 SGHAT, CDR2 FQDESV (reference sequence). The chain's CDR3 is CASSLRGTEAFF. The CDR3 DNA is TGTGCCAGCAGCTTGCGGGGCACTGAAGCTTTCTTT.

This clone was picked up one time. V and J are TRBV5-1 and TRBJ1-2; D is ambiguous. Trimming took off 0 bases at V and 0 bases at J, with 18 bases between the two ends. The CDR3 is 18 amino acids. Germline V gene data show CDR1 as SGHRS and CDR2 as YFSETQ. CDR3 residues: CASSLESVAADPNYGYTF. As DNA, the CDR3 is TGCGCCAGCAGCTTGGAATCGGTCGCAGCGGACCCTAACTATGGCTACACCTTC.

CDR3 bases: TGCGCCAGCAGCTTGGGAGGGGGAAGCGACACTGAAGCTTTCTTT. Translating gives CASSLGGGSDTEAFF. The rearrangement links TRBV5-1 to TRBJ1-1, with a possible D match to TRBD1 (6 bases). V shed 0 bases and J shed 3 bases, with 12 bases lying between them. Germline CDR1 reads SGHRS; CDR2 reads YFSETQ. CDR3 length: 15 residues.

This sequence joins TRBV5-4 and TRBJ2-7; D is ambiguous. The CDR3 is 13 amino acids. V was pared by 5 bases and J by 0 bases, with 9 bases between. Germline V lookup: CDR1 SGHNT, CDR2 YYREEE (reference sequence). The CDR3 loop is CASSQESSYEQYF. The CDR3 nucleotides read TGTGCCAGCAGTCAGGAAAGCTCCTACGAGCAGTACTTC.

The CDR3 DNA is TGTGCCAGCAGTGCCCTCCGGACTAGCGACCCCTACGAGCAGTACTTC. Protein sequence: CASSALRTSDPYEQYF. The rearrangement uses TRBV6-1 and TRBJ2-7, with TRBD2 identical over 9 bases. Trimming took 4 bases from V and 2 from J; bases not matched to a gene: 9. Germline CDR1 and CDR2: MNHNS and SASEGT. This CDR3 has 16 amino acids.

The CDR3 sequence is CASSDDLGRETQYF. DNA for the CDR3: TGTGCCAGCAGTGACGACCTCGGGAGGGAGACCCAGTACTTC. The J gene is TRBJ2-5, the V gene TRBV6-1, with TRBD2 identical over 7 bases. V shed 3 bases, J shed 5 bases, and the junction held 6 bases outside the gene matches. There are 14 residues in the CDR3. The germline gives CDR1 MNHNS, CDR2 SASEGT.

The J gene is TRBJ1-5, the V gene TRBV27; TRBD1 aligns across 10 bases. The junction had 7 bases not matched to a gene; V was cut back by 4 bases and J by 7 bases. The CDR3 sequence is 15 residues long. Germline values: CDR1 MNHEY, CDR2 SMNVEV (reference sequence). The CDR3 spells CASSWGQGKGQPQHF. DNA for the CDR3: TGTGCCAGCAGTTGGGGACAGGGGAAGGGACAGCCCCAGCATTTT.

V usage is TRBV20-1 and J usage is TRBJ1-1; D perhaps matches TRBD1 (5 bases). V lost 3 bases, J lost 4 bases, and 12 bases lay in between. Germline CDR1 is DFQATT and CDR2 is SNEGSKA (reference sequence). The CDR3 length is 13 residues. The CDR3 coding sequence is TGCAGTGCTAGTAAAGGGGTCGGCACTGAAGCTTTCTTT. Its protein is CSASKGVGTEAFF.

The V call is TRBV10-3, the J call TRBJ1-1; the match to TRBD1 covers 10 bases. The CDR3 covers 14 residues. V lost 6 bases and J lost 5; bases outside the gene matches: 6. CDR1 is ENHRY, CDR2 SYGVKD, per germline. CDR3: CAIRTGGFETEAFF. Here the CDR3 DNA reads TGTGCCATCAGGACAGGGGGCTTTGAGACTGAAGCTTTCTTT.